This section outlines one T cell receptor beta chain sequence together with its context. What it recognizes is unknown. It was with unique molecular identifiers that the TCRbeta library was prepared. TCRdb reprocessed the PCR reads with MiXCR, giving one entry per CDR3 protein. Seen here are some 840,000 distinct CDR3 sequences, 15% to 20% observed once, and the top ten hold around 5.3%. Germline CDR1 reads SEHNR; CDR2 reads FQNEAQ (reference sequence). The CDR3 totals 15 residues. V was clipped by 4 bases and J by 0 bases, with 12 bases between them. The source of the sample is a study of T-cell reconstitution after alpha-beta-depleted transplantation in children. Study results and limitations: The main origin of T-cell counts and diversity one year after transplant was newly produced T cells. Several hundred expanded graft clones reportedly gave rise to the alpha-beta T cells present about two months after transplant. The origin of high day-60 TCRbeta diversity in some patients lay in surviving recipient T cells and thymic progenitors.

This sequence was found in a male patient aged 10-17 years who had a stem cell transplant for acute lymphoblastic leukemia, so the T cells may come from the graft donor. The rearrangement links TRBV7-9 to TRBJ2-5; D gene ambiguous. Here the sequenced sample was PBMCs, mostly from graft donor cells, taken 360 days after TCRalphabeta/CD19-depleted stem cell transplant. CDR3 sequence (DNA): TGTGCCAGCAGCTCCTGGCTGTACAACCAAGAGACCCAGTACTTC. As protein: CASSSWLYNQETQYF.